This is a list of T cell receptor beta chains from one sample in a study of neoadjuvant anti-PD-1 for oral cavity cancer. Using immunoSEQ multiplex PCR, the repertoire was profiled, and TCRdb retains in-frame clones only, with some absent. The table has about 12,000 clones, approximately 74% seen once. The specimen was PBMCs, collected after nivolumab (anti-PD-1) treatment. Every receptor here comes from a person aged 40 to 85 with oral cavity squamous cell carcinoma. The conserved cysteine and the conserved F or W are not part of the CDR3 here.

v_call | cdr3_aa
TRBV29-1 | SVMGGGTGFEQY
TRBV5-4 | ASSDWDRYTEAF
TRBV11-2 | ASSFGGRGTGELF
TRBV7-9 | ASSSPILLTDTQY
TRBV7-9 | ASSLLNPNVLNNEQF
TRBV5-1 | ASSPSPDRVGGETQY
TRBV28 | ASKQGRGIDYGYT
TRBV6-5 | ASRSPSSGGTGYT
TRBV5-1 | ASARDRVDEQY
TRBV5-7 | ASSPRGGEESNQPQH
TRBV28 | ASRSGTSGRGHTGELF
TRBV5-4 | ASSAKGARGYT
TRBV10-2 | ASSERTGTYEQY
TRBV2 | ASSEPGTSGGLPYEQY
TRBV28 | ASSFTLTGGTDTQY
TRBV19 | ASYEFFSPGQGWGEQF
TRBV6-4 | ASRPGQGRTGELF
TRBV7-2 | ASSFETGGYGYT
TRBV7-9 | ASSPTGQGGSTEAF
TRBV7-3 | ASSLNSGGAFGQF
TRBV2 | ASPGQGDSPLH
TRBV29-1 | SVARTAMNTEAF
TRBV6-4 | ASSENDGSGGFEQF
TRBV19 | ASSGQYQPQH
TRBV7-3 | ASSLNGRPDEQF
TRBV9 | ASSVTTSGTDTQY
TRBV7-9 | ASSTGSGTHMNTEAF
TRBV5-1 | ASSPPRDSYGYT
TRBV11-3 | ASSLRTAYNEQF
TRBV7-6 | ASSSQQMNEQF
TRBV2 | ASRGQGGTEAF
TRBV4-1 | ASSQDRGRSYGYT
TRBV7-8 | ASSDRGGRNQPQH
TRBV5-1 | ASSSRGTASYEQY
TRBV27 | ASISWDRGTPEAF
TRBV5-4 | ASSLRGGRTEAF
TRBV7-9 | ASSLHMNTEAF
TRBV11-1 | ASSSYRGKYEQY
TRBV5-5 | ASSPPYQGNGGYT
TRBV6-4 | ASSDSVGSSYNEQF
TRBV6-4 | ASSEDVSTDTQY
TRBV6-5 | ASSYGKNTGELF
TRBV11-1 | ASSRTDSYEQY
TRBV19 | ASSAHWGYT
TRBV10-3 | AISESSFGGYT
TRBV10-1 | ASTPGTGLNRQF
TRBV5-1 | ASSILTGTGLETQY
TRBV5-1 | ASSLVYQNTEAF
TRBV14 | ASSRVHRDLGDTQY
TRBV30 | AWSVLRGGYT
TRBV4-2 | ASSREGDTQY
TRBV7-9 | AGRRAESSTDTQY
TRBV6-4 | ASSYGGAGYNEQF